A single sample is the source of the 14 T cell receptor beta chains below, sequenced in a study of vaccination effects on CD4 cells after COVID-19. Viral peptide pools were used in the ViraFEST assay to expand antigen-specific CD4+ T cells, and sequencing came afterward. CD4+ T cells were isolated after less than 13 days of culture. Their antigen targets remain unknown. Profiling relied on immunoSEQ multiplex PCR, and the TCRdb table lists in-frame clones only, not all of them. The sample holds about 54,000 clones, 80% to 85% seen once. The sample consisted of CD4+ T cells from PBMCs cultured with HCoV-229E spike peptides, taken before COVID-19 vaccination. These TCRs come from a human donor who received a COVID-19 vaccine.

V usage is TRBV5-1 and J usage is TRBJ2-5, with TRBD2 matching 8 bases. The CDR3 is 15 amino acids. CDR1 SGHRS and CDR2 YFSETQ come from the germline V gene. The junction had 6 bases not matched to a gene; V was cut back by 0 bases and J by 5 bases. CDR3 DNA: TGCGCCAGCAGCTTGGCACGGGGGGGCCGGGAGACCCAGTACTTC. It encodes CASSLARGGRETQYF.

The J gene is TRBJ2-1, the V gene TRBV3-1 (or the pseudogene TRBV3-2); 10 bases match TRBD2. V shed 0 bases and J 2 bases; nucleotides not matched to a gene: 7. Per germline, CDR1 LGHDT and CDR2 YNNKEL (reference sequence). The CDR3 spans 18 residues. The CDR3 bases are TGTGCCAGCAGCCAAGAGGGGGGCCTAGCGGGGGCCTACAATGAGCAGTTCTTC. Translating it yields CASSQEGGLAGAYNEQFF.

The chain uses TRBV5-1 and TRBJ2-3, with D possibly TRBD2 on 6 matching bases. Germline V gene sequence: CDR1 SGHRS, CDR2 YFSETQ. V gave up 0 bases and J gave up 1 base, with 6 bases separating them. This CDR3 is built from 14 residues. The DNA for the CDR3 is TGCGCCAGCAGCTTGGGGGGGGGCACAGATACGCAGTATTTT. It translates to CASSLGGGTDTQYF. The full variable domain, in which reference TRBV5-1 and TRBJ2-3 provide the parts outside the CDR3, is KAGVTQTPRYLIKTRGQQVTLSCSPISGHRSVSWYQQTPGQGLQFLFEYFSETQRNKGNFPGRFSGRQFSNSRSEMNVSTLELGDSALYLCASSLGGGTDTQYFGPGTRLTVL.

The J gene is TRBJ2-1, the V gene TRBV10-3; D might be TRBD1 (6 bases). Trimming removed 0 bases at V and 8 bases at J, with 20 bases between. This CDR3 has 17 amino acids. From germline, CDR1 is ENHRY and CDR2 SYGVKD. CDR3 sequence reads: CAISESIGGYGPYEQFF. The CDR3 nucleotides are TGTGCCATCAGTGAGTCGATTGGGGGCTACGGGCCCTATGAGCAGTTCTTC.

This rearrangement joins TRBV5-1 to TRBJ2-3, with 8 nucleotides matching TRBD1. V trimming: 4 bases; J trimming: 0 bases; junction bases outside the gene matches: 13. This CDR3 contains 18 residues. Germline V gives CDR1 SGHRS, CDR2 YFSETQ. CDR3 sequence: CASSPVSKQGVSTDTQYF. The CDR3 region has the DNA TGCGCCAGCAGCCCAGTCTCGAAACAGGGGGTTAGCACAGATACGCAGTATTTT.

CDR3 in amino acids: CASSIDPRTGDYGYTF. In nucleotides, the CDR3 is TGTGCCAGTAGTATAGATCCGAGGACAGGGGACTATGGCTACACCTTC. This rearrangement joins TRBV19 to TRBJ1-2, with TRBD1 matching 9 bases. J lost 3 bases, V lost 0 bases, and 5 bases had no gene match. Per germline, CDR1 LNHDA and CDR2 SQIVND (reference sequence). There are 16 residues in the CDR3. The whole variable domain, remainder taken from reference TRBV19 and TRBJ1-2, is DGGITQSPKYLFRKEGQNVTLSCEQNLNHDAMYWYRQDPGQGLRLIYYSQIVNDFQKGDIAEGYSVSREKKESFPLTVTSAQKNPTAFYLCASSIDPRTGDYGYTFGSGTRLTVV.

The V and J genes are TRBV5-4 and TRBJ2-3, with TRBD2 as a possible D gene (6 bases). CDR3 length: 14 residues. Per the germline V gene, CDR1 is SGHNT and CDR2 is YYREEE (reference sequence). Deletions cut 10 bases from V and 2 bases from J, with 17 bases between. The CDR3: CALRQGLNTDTQYF. The CDR3 DNA sequence: TGTGCCCTGCGGCAGGGACTCAACACAGATACGCAGTATTTT. Together with reference TRBV5-4 and TRBJ2-3, the CDR3 gives the full variable domain: ETGVTQSPTHLIKTRGQQVTLRCSSQSGHNTVSWYQQALGQGPQFIFQYYREEENGRGNFPPRFSGLQFPNYSSELNVNALELDDSALYLCALRQGLNTDTQYFGPGTRLTVL.

This clone was seen a handful of times. The chain has TRBV3-1 (or the pseudogene TRBV3-2) and TRBJ1-2; D is undetermined. The CDR3 extends over 20 amino acids. The germline CDR1 and CDR2 sequences are LGHDT and YNNKEL (reference sequence). Trimming removed 4 bases from V and 6 bases from J, with 33 bases in between. The CDR3 is CASSPSGGFYSQLTLDGYTF. The DNA of the CDR3 is TGTGCCAGCAGCCCCAGCGGCGGATTCTATAGCCAACTAACTCTGGATGGCTACACCTTC.

CDR3 region: CASSLEGAQRVSPLHF. For the CDR3, the DNA is TGTGCCAGCTCTCTAGAGGGGGCGCAACGGGTTTCACCCCTCCACTTT. V is TRBV18 and J is TRBJ1-6; 7 bases match TRBD1. The CDR3 is 16 residues long. CDR1 and CDR2 (germline): KGHSH, LQKENI. V trimming: 6 bases; J trimming: 9 bases; junction bases outside the gene matches: 14.

CDR3 sequence reads: CASSYSNQGRRELFF. CDR3 bases: TGTGCCAGCAGTTACTCGAATCAGGGTCGTAGGGAGCTGTTTTTT. J is TRBJ2-2 and V is TRBV6-5; a possible D gene is TRBD1 (5 bases). The V end lost 0 bases, the J end lost 9 bases, and 14 bases lay between the germline ends. Germline V gene lookup returns CDR1 MNHEY and CDR2 SVGAGI. This CDR3 is 15 amino acids long.

V and J are TRBV19 and TRBJ2-5, with a weak D call TRBD1 (6 bases). The germline V gene has CDR1 LNHDA and CDR2 SQIVND (reference sequence). The CDR3 has 15 amino acids. Trimming took 4 bases from V and 1 from J, leaving 13 bases between them. The CDR3 coding sequence is TGTGCCAGTAGTAGGTCTGGGGGCTTCCAAGAGACCCAGTACTTC. This sequence encodes CASSRSGGFQETQYF. Based on the CDR3 plus reference TRBV19 and TRBJ2-5, the full variable domain is DGGITQSPKYLFRKEGQNVTLSCEQNLNHDAMYWYRQDPGQGLRLIYYSQIVNDFQKGDIAEGYSVSREKKESFPLTVTSAQKNPTAFYLCASSRSGGFQETQYFGPGTRLLVL.

The chain joins TRBV12-3 or TRBV12-4 to TRBJ1-2; 10 bases fit TRBD1. J gave up 4 bases and V 6 bases, and 2 bases lay outside the gene matches. The CDR3 length is 13 residues. The CDR3 sequence is CASRTGGSYGYTF. CDR3 DNA: TGTGCCAGCAGGACAGGGGGCTCCTATGGCTACACCTTC.

The chain combines TRBV18 with TRBJ2-2; 8 bases are a match to TRBD2. V was pared by 5 bases and J by 3 bases, with 11 bases of the junction left unmatched. This CDR3 is 17 amino acids long. Per germline, CDR1 KGHSH and CDR2 LQKENI. The CDR3 here is CASSTRRGGNDTGELFF. DNA for the CDR3: TGTGCCAGCTCAACACGTCGGGGGGGTAACGACACCGGGGAGCTGTTTTTT.

This chain connects TRBV5-1 to TRBJ1-5; D remains unclear. CDR1 and CDR2 from the germline V gene are SGHRS and YFSETQ. V gave up 0 bases and J gave up 0 bases, with 10 bases separating them. This CDR3 has 16 residues. CDR3 sequence: CASSLAPGYSNQPQHF. The CDR3 DNA is TGCGCCAGCAGCTTGGCCCCGGGTTATAGCAATCAGCCCCAGCATTTT.